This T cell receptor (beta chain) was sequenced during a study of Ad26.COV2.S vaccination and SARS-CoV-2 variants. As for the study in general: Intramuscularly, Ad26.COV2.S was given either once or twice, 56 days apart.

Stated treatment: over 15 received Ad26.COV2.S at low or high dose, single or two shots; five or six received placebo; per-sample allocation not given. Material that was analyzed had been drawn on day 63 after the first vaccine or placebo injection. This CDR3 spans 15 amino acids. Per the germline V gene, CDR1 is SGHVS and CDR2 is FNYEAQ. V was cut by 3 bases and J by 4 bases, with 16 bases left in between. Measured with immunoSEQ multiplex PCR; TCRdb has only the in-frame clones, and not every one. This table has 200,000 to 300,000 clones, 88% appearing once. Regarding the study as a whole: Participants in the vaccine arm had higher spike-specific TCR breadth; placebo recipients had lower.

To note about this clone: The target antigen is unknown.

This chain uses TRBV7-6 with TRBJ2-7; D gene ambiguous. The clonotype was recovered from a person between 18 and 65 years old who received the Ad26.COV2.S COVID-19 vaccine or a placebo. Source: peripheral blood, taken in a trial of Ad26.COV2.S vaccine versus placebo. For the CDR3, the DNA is TGTGCCAGCAGCTTGGGCGGCTGGGGTCAATACGAGCAGTACTTC. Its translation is CASSLGGWGQYEQYF.